This T cell receptor beta chain derives from a study of technical replicates of blood from several donors. Profiled with immunoSEQ multiplex PCR; TCRdb holds only in-frame clones, not every one. Among about 70,000 clones listed, over 85% were seen once. The CDR3 has 14 residues. CDR1 and CDR2 from the germline V gene are WNHNN and SYGVQD (reference sequence). Deletions cut 3 bases from V and 2 bases from J, with 8 bases between. This clonotype originated in a human donor in good health. The chain uses TRBV10-1 and TRBJ2-1; a weak D match, TRBD2 (6 bases). The sample taken for sequencing was T cells isolated from PBMCs. CDR3 coding DNA: TGCGCCAGCAGTGAAACTAGCCCCTACAATGAGCAGTTCTTC. It is translated as CASSETSPYNEQFF.